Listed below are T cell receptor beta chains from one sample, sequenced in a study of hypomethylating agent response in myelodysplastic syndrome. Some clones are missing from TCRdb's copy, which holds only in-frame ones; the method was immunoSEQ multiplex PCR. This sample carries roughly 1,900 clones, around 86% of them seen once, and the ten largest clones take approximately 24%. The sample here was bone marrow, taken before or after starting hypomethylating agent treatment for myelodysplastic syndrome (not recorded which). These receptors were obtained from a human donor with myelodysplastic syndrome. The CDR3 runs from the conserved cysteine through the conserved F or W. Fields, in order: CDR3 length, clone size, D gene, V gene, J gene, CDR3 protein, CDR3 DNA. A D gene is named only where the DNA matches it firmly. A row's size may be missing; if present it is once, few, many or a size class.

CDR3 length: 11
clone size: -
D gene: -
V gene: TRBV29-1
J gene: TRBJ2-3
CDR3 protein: CSVETGDTQYF
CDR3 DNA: TGCAGCGTTGAAACTGGTGATACGCAGTATTTT

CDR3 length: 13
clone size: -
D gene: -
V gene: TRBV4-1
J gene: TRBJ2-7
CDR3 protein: CASSQGSGGEQYF
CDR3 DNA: TGCGCCAGCAGCCAGGGGTCAGGAGGGGAGCAGTACTTC

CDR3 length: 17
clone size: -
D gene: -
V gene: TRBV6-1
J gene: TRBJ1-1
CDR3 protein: CASSVGGGRVSFTEAFF
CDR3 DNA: TGTGCCAGCAGTGTAGGGGGGGGAAGGGTCTCGTTCACTGAAGCTTTCTTT

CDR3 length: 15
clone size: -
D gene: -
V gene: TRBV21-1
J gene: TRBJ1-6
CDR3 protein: CASSKEGDSRDPLHF
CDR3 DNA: TGTGCCAGCAGCAAAGAAGGGGACAGTCGTGATCCCCTCCACTTT

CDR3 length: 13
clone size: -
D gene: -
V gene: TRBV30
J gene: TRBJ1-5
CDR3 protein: CAWRMEGTQPQHF
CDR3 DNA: TGTGCCTGGAGAATGGAGGGCACTCAGCCCCAGCATTTT

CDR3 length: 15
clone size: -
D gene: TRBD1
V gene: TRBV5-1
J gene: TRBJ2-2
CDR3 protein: CASSLETGGTRELFF
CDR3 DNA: TGCGCCAGCAGCTTGGAGACAGGGGGCACCAGGGAGCTGTTTTTT

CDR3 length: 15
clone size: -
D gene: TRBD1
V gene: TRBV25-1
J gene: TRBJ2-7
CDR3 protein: CASRAPGQGAYEQYF
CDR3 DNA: TGTGCCAGCAGGGCCCCGGGACAGGGGGCCTACGAGCAGTACTTC

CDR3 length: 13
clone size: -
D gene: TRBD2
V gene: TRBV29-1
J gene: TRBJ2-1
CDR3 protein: CSVEIAGKDEQFF
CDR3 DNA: TGCAGCGTTGAGATAGCGGGAAAGGATGAGCAGTTCTTC

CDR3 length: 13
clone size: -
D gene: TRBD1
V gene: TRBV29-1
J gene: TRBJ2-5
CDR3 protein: CSVTGGEQETQYF
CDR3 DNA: TGCAGCGTGACAGGGGGGGAGCAAGAGACCCAGTACTTC

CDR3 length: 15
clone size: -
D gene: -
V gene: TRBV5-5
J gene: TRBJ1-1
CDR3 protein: CASSLTQGWGTEAFF
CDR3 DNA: TGTGCCAGCAGCTTGACTCAAGGGTGGGGGACTGAAGCTTTCTTT

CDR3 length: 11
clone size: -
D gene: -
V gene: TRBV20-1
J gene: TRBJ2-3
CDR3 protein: CSAAPLDTQYF
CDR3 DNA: TGCAGTGCTGCCCCCTTAGATACGCAGTATTTT

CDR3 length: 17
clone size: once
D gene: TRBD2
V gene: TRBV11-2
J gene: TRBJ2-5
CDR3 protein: CASSPAGGGGGRETQYF
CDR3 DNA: TGTGCCAGCAGCCCGGCAGGTGGCGGGGGGGGGAGGGAGACCCAGTACTTC

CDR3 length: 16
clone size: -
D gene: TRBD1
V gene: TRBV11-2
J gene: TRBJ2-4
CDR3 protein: CASRQPGQGSKNIQYF
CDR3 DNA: TGTGCCAGCAGGCAACCGGGACAGGGGTCCAAAAACATTCAGTACTTC

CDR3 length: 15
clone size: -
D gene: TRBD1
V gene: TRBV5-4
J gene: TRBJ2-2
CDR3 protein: CASSPRQGASGELFF
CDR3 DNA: TGTGCCAGCAGCCCACGACAGGGGGCCTCCGGGGAGCTGTTTTTT

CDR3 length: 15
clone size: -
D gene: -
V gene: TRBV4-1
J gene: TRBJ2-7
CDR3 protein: CASSQSLGGTYEQYF
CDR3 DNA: TGCGCCAGCAGCCAGTCCCTCGGGGGTACCTACGAGCAGTACTTC

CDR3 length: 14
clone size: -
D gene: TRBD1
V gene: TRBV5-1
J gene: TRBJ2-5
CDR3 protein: CASSFGTGQETQYF
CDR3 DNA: TGCGCCAGCAGCTTTGGGACAGGTCAAGAGACCCAGTACTTC